The T cell receptor beta chain under discussion was sequenced for a study of T cells in Graves' hyperthyroidism and ophthalmopathy. In the study overall: Specimen type is peripheral blood, collected at initial diagnosis prior to any treatment.

This clonotype was seen repeatedly, ten times or more. RNA transcripts yielded amplified TCR beta CDR3 regions. Primed by the HTBI set, a first-round RT-PCR was run on the TCR CDR3. TCRdb reprocessed the multiplex PCR reads with MiXCR, giving one entry per CDR3 protein. The sample holds about half a million distinct CDR3 sequences, more than 15% seen once. V dropped 0 bases and J dropped 1 base, with 12 bases sitting between them. The CDR3 spans 16 residues. Germline V gene data show CDR1 as MNHNS and CDR2 as SASEGT. The sequenced material came from blood. The TCR originated in a woman aged 25 to 39 with Graves' ophthalmopathy. The rearrangement uses TRBV6-1 and TRBJ2-5, with D perhaps TRBD2 (6 bases). CDR3 residues: CASSEASPGVQETQYF. Written as DNA, the CDR3 is TGTGCCAGCAGTGAAGCCTCTCCGGGAGTCCAAGAGACCCAGTACTTC.